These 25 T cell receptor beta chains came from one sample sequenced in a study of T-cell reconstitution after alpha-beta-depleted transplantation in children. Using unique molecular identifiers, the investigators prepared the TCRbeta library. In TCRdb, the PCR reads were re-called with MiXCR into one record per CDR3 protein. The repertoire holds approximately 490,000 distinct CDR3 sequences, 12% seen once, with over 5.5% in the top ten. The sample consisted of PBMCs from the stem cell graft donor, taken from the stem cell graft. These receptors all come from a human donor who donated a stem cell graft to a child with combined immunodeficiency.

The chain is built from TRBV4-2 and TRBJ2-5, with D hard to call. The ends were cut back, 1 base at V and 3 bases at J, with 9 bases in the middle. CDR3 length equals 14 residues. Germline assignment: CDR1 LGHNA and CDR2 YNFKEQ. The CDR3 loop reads CASSQVLAEETQYF. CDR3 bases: TGTGCCAGCAGCCAAGTCCTCGCGGAAGAGACCCAGTACTTC.

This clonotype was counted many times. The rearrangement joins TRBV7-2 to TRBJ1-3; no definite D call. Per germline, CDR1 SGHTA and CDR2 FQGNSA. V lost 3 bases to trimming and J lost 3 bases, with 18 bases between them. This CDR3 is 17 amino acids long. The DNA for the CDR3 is TGTGCCAGCAGCTTGCATAGTATGGGTCATATTGGAAACACCATATATTTT. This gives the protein CASSLHSMGHIGNTIYF.

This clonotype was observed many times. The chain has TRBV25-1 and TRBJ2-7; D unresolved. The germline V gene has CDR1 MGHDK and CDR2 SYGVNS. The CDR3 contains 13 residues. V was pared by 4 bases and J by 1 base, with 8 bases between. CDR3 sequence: CASSADGSYEQYF. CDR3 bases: TGTGCCAGCAGTGCTGACGGATCCTACGAGCAGTACTTC.

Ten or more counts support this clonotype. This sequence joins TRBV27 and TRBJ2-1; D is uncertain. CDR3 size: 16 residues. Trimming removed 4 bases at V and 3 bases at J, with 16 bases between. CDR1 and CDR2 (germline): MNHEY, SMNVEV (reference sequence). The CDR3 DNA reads TGTGCCAGCAGTTCCGACGCTTCGAACCTCTACAATGAGCAGTTCTTC. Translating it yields CASSSDASNLYNEQFF.

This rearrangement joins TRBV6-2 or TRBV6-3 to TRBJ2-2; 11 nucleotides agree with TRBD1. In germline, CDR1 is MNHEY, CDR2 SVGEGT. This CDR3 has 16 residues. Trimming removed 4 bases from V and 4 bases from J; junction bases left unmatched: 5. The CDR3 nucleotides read TGTGCCAGCAGTTCTACGGGACAGGGGGTCACCGGGGAGCTGTTTTTT. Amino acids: CASSSTGQGVTGELFF.

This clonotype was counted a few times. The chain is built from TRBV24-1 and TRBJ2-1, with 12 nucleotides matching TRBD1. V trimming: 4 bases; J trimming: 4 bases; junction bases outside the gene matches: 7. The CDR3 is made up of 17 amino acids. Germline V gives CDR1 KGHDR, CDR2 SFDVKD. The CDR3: CATSEPGTGGAYNEQFF. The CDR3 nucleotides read TGTGCCACCAGTGAACCCGGGACAGGGGGCGCGTACAATGAGCAGTTCTTC.

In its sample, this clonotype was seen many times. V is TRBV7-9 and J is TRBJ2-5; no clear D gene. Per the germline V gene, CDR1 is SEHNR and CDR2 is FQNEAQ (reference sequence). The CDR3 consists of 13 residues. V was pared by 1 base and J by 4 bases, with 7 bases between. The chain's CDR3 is CASSLVTGETQYF. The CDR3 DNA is TGTGCCAGCAGCTTAGTTACTGGAGAGACCCAGTACTTC.

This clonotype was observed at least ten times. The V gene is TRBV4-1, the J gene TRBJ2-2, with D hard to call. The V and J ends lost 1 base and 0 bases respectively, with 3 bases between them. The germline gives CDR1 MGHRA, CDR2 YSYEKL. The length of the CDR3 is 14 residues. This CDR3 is CASSQGPNTGELFF. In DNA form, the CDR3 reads TGCGCCAGCAGCCAAGGTCCGAACACCGGGGAGCTGTTTTTT.

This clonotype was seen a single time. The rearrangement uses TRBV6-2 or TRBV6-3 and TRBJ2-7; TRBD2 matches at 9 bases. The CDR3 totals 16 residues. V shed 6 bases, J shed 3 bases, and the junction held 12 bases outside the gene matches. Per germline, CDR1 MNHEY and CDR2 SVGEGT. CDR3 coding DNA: TGTGCCAGCAGGTCCGGGACTAGCAGTGTTTTCTACGAGCAGTACTTC. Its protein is CASRSGTSSVFYEQYF.

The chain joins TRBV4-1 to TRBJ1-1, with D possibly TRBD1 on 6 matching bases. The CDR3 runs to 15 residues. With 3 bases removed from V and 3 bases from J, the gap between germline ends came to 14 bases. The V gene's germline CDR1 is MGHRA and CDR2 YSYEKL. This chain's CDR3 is CASSHHRELDTEAFF. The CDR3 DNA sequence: TGCGCCAGCAGCCATCACAGGGAATTGGACACTGAAGCTTTCTTT.

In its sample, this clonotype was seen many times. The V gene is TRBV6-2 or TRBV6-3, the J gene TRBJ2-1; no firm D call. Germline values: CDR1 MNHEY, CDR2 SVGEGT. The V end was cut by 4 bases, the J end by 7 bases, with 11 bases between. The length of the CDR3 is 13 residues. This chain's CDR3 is CASSFGEENEQFF. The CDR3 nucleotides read TGTGCCAGCAGTTTCGGTGAGGAAAATGAGCAGTTCTTC.

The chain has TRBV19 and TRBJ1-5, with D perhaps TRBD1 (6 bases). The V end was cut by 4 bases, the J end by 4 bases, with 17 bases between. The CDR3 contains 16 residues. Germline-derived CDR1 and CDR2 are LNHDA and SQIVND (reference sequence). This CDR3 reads CASSTPGTQLNQPQHF. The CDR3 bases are TGTGCCAGTAGTACCCCCGGGACACAACTTAATCAGCCCCAGCATTTT.

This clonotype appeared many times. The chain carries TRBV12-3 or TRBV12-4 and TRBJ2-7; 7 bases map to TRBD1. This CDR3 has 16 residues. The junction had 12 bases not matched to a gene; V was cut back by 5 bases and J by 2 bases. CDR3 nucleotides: TGTGCCAGCAGTACTTCTCACAGGGGTGGCGCCTACGAGCAGTACTTC. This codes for CASSTSHRGGAYEQYF.

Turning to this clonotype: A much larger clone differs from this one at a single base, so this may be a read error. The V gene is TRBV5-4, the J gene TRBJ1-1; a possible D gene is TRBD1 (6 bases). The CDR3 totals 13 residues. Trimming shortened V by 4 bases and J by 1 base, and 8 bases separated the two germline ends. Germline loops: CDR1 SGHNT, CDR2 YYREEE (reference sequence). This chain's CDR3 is CASSRQANTEAFF. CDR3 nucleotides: TGTGCCAGCAGCCGACAGGCGAACACTGAAGCTTTCTTT.

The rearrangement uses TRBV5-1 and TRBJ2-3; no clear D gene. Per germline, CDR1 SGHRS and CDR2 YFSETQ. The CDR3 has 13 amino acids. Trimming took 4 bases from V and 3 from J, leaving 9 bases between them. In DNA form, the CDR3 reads TGCGCCAGCAGCACACACGGGACAGATACGCAGTATTTT. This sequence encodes CASSTHGTDTQYF. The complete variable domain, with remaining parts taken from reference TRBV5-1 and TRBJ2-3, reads KAGVTQTPRYLIKTRGQQVTLSCSPISGHRSVSWYQQTPGQGLQFLFEYFSETQRNKGNFPGRFSGRQFSNSRSEMNVSTLELGDSALYLCASSTHGTDTQYFGPGTRLTVL.

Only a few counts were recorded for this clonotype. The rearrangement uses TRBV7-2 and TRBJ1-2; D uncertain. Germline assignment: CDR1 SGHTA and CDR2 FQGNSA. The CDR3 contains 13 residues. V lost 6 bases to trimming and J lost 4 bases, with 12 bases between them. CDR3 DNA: TGTGCCAGCAGTCCTTCGGGATCCTATGGCTACACCTTC. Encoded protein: CASSPSGSYGYTF.

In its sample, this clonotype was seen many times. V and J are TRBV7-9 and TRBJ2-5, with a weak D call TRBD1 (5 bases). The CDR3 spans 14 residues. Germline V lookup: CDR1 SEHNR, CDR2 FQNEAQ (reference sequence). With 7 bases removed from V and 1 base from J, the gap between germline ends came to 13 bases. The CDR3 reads CASNYMGPQETQYF. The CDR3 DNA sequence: TGTGCCAGCAATTATATGGGGCCCCAAGAGACCCAGTACTTC.

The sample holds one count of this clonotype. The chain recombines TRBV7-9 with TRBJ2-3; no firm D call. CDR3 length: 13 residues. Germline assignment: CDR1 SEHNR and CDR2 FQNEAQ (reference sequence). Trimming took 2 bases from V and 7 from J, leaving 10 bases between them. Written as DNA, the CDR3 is TGTGCCAGCAGCTTATCGCGAGCCAATACGCAGTATTTT. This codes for CASSLSRANTQYF.

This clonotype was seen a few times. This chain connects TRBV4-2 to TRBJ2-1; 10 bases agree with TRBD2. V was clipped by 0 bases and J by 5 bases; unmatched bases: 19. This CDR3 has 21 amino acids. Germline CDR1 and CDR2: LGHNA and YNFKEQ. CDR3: CASSQEAASGGWGTADNEQFF. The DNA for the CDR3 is TGTGCCAGCAGCCAAGAGGCAGCTAGCGGGGGATGGGGGACTGCGGACAATGAGCAGTTCTTC.

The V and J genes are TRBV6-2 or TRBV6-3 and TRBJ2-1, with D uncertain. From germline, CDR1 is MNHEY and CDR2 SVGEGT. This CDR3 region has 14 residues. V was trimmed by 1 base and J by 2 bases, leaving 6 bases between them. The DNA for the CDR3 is TGTGCCAGCAGTTACTATTCCGCCTACAATGAGCAGTTCTTC. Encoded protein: CASSYYSAYNEQFF.

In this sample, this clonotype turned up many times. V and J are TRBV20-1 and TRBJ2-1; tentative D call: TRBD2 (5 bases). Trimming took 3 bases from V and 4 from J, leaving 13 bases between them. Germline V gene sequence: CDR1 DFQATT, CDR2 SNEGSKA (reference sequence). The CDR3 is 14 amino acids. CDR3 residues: CSASWLADYNEQFF. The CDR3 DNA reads TGCAGTGCTAGCTGGCTAGCAGATTACAATGAGCAGTTCTTC.

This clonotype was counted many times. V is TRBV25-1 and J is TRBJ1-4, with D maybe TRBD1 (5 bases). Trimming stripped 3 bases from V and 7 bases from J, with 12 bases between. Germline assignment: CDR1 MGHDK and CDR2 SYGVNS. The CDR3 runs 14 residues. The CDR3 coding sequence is TGTGCCAGCAGTGACCAGGGTGGCGGTGAAAAACTGTTTTTT. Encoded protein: CASSDQGGGEKLFF.

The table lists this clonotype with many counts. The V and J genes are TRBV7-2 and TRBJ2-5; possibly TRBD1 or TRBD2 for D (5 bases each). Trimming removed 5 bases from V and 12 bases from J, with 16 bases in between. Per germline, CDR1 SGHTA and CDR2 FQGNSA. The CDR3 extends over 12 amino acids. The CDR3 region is CASSLTPGPKYF. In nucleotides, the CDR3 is TGTGCCAGCAGCCTCACTCCGGGACCCAAGTACTTC.

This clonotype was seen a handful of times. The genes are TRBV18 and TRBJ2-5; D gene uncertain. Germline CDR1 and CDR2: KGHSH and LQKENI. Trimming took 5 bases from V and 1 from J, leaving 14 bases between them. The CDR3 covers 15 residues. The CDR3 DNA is TGTGCCAGCTCAACCTATGACACGATCCAAGAGACCCAGTACTTC. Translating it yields CASSTYDTIQETQYF.

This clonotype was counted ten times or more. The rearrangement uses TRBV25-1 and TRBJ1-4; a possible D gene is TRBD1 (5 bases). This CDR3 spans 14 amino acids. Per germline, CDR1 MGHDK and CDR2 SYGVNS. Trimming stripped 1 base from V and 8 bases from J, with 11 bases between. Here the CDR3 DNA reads TGTGCCAGCAGTGAATCCGCCAGGGTCGAAAAACTGTTTTTT. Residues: CASSESARVEKLFF.